The 17 T cell receptor beta chains in this list originate from one sample, sequenced in a study of CD8 T cells in Susac syndrome. RNA was extracted with the RNeasy kit, and a quantity of about 0.5 to 1 ug was reverse transcribed using random hexamers. MiXCR, run by TCRdb on the immunoSEQ multiplex PCR reads, gives a single entry per CDR3 protein. The repertoire holds about 160,000 distinct CDR3 sequences, with 94% as singletons. The sequenced sample was CD4+ T cells from PBMCs. All receptors derive from a human donor with multiple sclerosis.

The chain employs TRBV3-1 and TRBJ1-2; perhaps TRBD1 as D (6 bases). Trimming stripped 1 base from V and 8 bases from J, with 11 bases between. The CDR3 is 13 residues long. Germline-derived CDR1 and CDR2 are LGHDT and YNNKEL (reference sequence). The CDR3 DNA reads as TGTGCCAGCAGCCAAGCAGGGGAATGGGGCTACACCTTC. Protein product: CASSQAGEWGYTF. Using reference TRBV3-1 and TRBJ1-2 for the parts outside the CDR3, the full variable domain is DTAVSQTPKYLVTQMGNDKSIKCEQNLGHDTMYWYKQDSKKFLKIMFSYNNKELIINETVPNRFSPKSPDKAHLNLHINSLELGDSAVYFCASSQAGEWGYTFGSGTRLTVV.

The V call is TRBV4-3, the J call TRBJ1-2, with D possibly being TRBD1 (5 bases). The CDR3 spans 15 residues. Trimming stripped 2 bases from V and 0 bases from J, with 10 bases between. CDR1 is LGHNA, CDR2 YSLEER, per germline. CDR3 coding DNA: TGCGCCAGCAGCCAACAACGACAGACTAACTATGGCTACACCTTC. This sequence encodes CASSQQRQTNYGYTF.

The CDR3 sequence is CASSSPGGSVVEQYF. CDR3 in DNA: TGTGCCAGCAGCTCCCCAGGGGGCTCGGTTGTTGAGCAGTACTTC. V and J are TRBV28 and TRBJ2-7, with 8 bases that match TRBD1. This CDR3 region has 15 residues. The germline V gene has CDR1 MDHEN and CDR2 SYDVKM. The junction had 14 bases not matched to a gene; V was cut back by 6 bases and J by 7 bases.

The CDR3 DNA reads TGCAGCGTTGCTGGTAGCGGGAGGGTGGACGAGCAGTACTTC. Protein product: CSVAGSGRVDEQYF. The rearrangement links TRBV29-1 to TRBJ2-7; TRBD2 matches at 11 bases. The V gene's germline CDR1 is SQVTM and CDR2 ANQGSEA. The CDR3 is 14 residues long. Unmatched junction bases numbered 7, after V lost 4 bases and J lost 5 bases.

This chain joins TRBV7-2 and TRBJ2-1, with D possibly TRBD1 on 5 matching bases. In germline, CDR1 is SGHTA, CDR2 FQGNSA. CDR3 length: 13 residues. V lost 6 bases and J lost 5, with 11 bases in between. CDR3 residues: CASSSGHNNEQFF. CDR3 DNA sequence: TGTGCCAGCAGTTCAGGACATAACAATGAGCAGTTCTTC. Using reference TRBV7-2 and TRBJ2-1 for the parts outside the CDR3, the full variable domain is GAGVSQSPSNKVTEKGKDVELRCDPISGHTALYWYRQSLGQGLEFLIYFQGNSAPDKSGLPSDRFSAERTGGSVSTLTIQRTQQEDSAVYLCASSSGHNNEQFFGPGTRLTVL.

The chain carries TRBV29-1 and TRBJ1-1; D not resolved. V was shortened by 7 bases and J by 7 bases, with 10 bases between the two germline ends. The CDR3 loop spans 10 amino acids. Germline CDR1 and CDR2: SQVTM and ANQGSEA. CDR3: CSAELDEAFF. In nucleotides, the CDR3 is TGCAGCGCCGAGTTGGATGAAGCTTTCTTT.

The V gene is TRBV4-3, the J gene TRBJ2-2, with D tentatively TRBD1 or TRBD2 (5 bases each). Trimming left V 1 base short and J 6 bases short, with 12 bases between. From germline, CDR1 is LGHNA and CDR2 YSLEER. This CDR3 has 15 residues. This CDR3 is CASSQAPGRAGELFF. CDR3 coding DNA: TGCGCCAGCAGCCAAGCCCCGGGACGCGCCGGGGAGCTGTTTTTT.

The chain recombines TRBV12-3 or TRBV12-4 with TRBJ1-2; 12 bases are shared with TRBD1. Germline trimming cut 4 bases from V and 9 bases from J; bases unmatched to any gene: 6. CDR3 size: 14 residues. The CDR3 DNA follows: TGTGCCAGCAGTTCTGGGACAGGGGGCGATAGCTACACCTTC. It translates to CASSSGTGGDSYTF.

The chain uses TRBV20-1 and TRBJ2-3; no clear D. Germline V gene lookup returns CDR1 DFQATT and CDR2 SNEGSKA (reference sequence). The CDR3 is 13 residues long. V dropped 3 bases and J dropped 7 bases, with 14 bases sitting between them. CDR3 in amino acids: CSASTRPANTQYF. The CDR3 nucleotides read TGCAGTGCTAGTACTCGGCCAGCCAATACGCAGTATTTT.

The V and J genes are TRBV3-1 and TRBJ2-2; D might be TRBD2 (6 bases). Germline V CDR1 and CDR2: LGHDT, YNNKEL (reference sequence). Trimming removed 8 bases from V and 6 bases from J, with 7 bases in between. CDR3 length: 11 residues. The CDR3 protein is CASGGAGELFF. The CDR3 coding sequence is TGTGCCAGCGGAGGGGCCGGGGAGCTGTTTTTT.

This clonotype was seen just once. The gene calls are TRBV3-1 and TRBJ2-7; D is ambiguous. The CDR3 loop spans 15 amino acids. In germline, CDR1 is LGHDT, CDR2 YNNKEL (reference sequence). Trimming removed 4 bases at V and 0 bases at J, with 13 bases between. The CDR3, as DNA: TGTGCCAGCAGCCCTATCGGATTTATCTCCTACGAGCAGTACTTC. Translation: CASSPIGFISYEQYF.

The genes are TRBV27 and TRBJ2-7; 8 bases are shared with TRBD1. The ends lost 2 bases at V and 5 bases at J; junction bases unmatched: 8. Germline lookup yields CDR1 MNHEY and CDR2 SMNVEV (reference sequence). This CDR3 has 15 residues. The CDR3 reads CASSLRAGGLHEQYF. Written as DNA, the CDR3 is TGTGCCAGCAGTTTAAGGGCAGGGGGCCTACACGAGCAGTACTTC.

The chain recombines TRBV30 with TRBJ1-5; tentatively, D is TRBD1 (5 bases). Germline V CDR1 and CDR2: GTSNPN, SVGIG (reference sequence). Trimming removed 5 bases at V and 1 base at J, with 6 bases between. CDR3 size: 12 residues. As DNA, the CDR3 is TGTGCCTGGGCAGGGAGCAATCAGCCCCAGCATTTT. This sequence encodes CAWAGSNQPQHF.

This clonotype was picked up one time. The V and J genes are TRBV20-1 and TRBJ2-5; 10 positions match TRBD2. J lost 2 bases, V lost 5 bases, and 2 bases had no gene match. Germline CDR1 is DFQATT and CDR2 is SNEGSKA (reference sequence). The CDR3 has 13 residues. In DNA form, the CDR3 reads TGCAGTGCTTGGACTAGCGGACAAGAGACCCAGTACTTC. Translated: CSAWTSGQETQYF.

The genes are TRBV6-6 and TRBJ2-2; D uncertain. V gave up 3 bases and J gave up 9 bases, with 11 bases separating them. Germline loops: CDR1 MNHNY, CDR2 SVGAGI (reference sequence). The CDR3 totals 13 residues. For the CDR3, the DNA is TGTGCCAGCAGTTATCCCGACCCCCGGGAGCTGTTTTTT. Its protein is CASSYPDPRELFF.

The DNA for the CDR3 is TGCAGTGCTAGAGAACCTAGCGGAGAGACCCAGTACTTC. This encodes CSAREPSGETQYF. The genes are TRBV20-1 and TRBJ2-5; TRBD2 matches at 7 bases. Germline-derived CDR1 and CDR2 are DFQATT and SNEGSKA (reference sequence). With V trimmed by 0 bases and J by 4 bases, 2 bases remained unmatched. CDR3 length equals 13 residues.

The chain joins TRBV5-1 to TRBJ1-1; the D gene is possibly TRBD1 (5 bases). V gave up 6 bases and J gave up 3 bases, with 18 bases separating them. Germline CDR1 SGHRS, CDR2 YFSETQ. This CDR3 contains 15 residues. The CDR3 coding sequence is TGCGCCAGCACGGGGACGGGCAATTGGGACACTGAAGCTTTCTTT. It translates to CASTGTGNWDTEAFF.